The next 30 T cell receptor beta chains were all read from a single sample in a study of cytomegalovirus exposure and HLA in healthy donors. In the PCR, 60 Vbeta and 13 Jbeta primers were used. Using immunoSEQ multiplex PCR, the repertoire was profiled, and TCRdb retains in-frame clones only, with some absent. The profile shows about 150,000 clones, around 9% of them singletons. The material sequenced was PBMCs. Every receptor here comes from a woman aged 40 to 50 in good health and CMV-seropositive.

This clone was seen more than once but under ten times. This rearrangement joins TRBV6-5 to TRBJ1-1; D gene uncertain. The CDR3 covers 13 residues. CDR1 is MNHEY and CDR2 is SVGAGI in the germline V gene. V shed 5 bases and J shed 0 bases, with 7 bases lying between them. In nucleotides, the CDR3 is TGTGCCAGCAGTCAACAGATGAACACTGAAGCTTTCTTT. It specifies CASSQQMNTEAFF.

This clone was observed a handful of times. The chain recombines TRBV2 with TRBJ1-1; 7 bases line up with TRBD1. CDR1 SNHLY and CDR2 FYNNEI come from the germline V gene. The CDR3 runs 12 residues. V shed 3 bases, J shed 10 bases, and the junction held 5 bases outside the gene matches. This CDR3 reads CASSETGHRAFF. The CDR3 DNA reads TGTGCCAGCAGTGAGACAGGGCACCGAGCTTTCTTT.

In its sample, this clone was seen a few times. The chain has TRBV5-1 and TRBJ2-6; TRBD1 aligns across 8 bases. The V gene's germline CDR1 is SGHRS and CDR2 YFSETQ. J lost 2 bases, V lost 4 bases, and 5 bases had no gene match. This CDR3 is built from 16 residues. The CDR3 DNA sequence: TGCGCCAGCAGCCCCCCAGGGGGCACTGGGGCCAACGTCCTGACTTTC. This gives the protein CASSPPGGTGANVLTF.

Written as DNA, the CDR3 is TGTGCCAGCAAAGACTGGAGTCAGGAGACCCAGTACTTC. Translation gives CASKDWSQETQYF. The J gene is TRBJ2-5, the V gene TRBV2; D gene ambiguous. CDR1 is SNHLY and CDR2 is FYNNEI in the germline V gene. V lost 7 bases and J lost 5, with 14 bases in between. CDR3 length: 13 residues.

The rearrangement links TRBV7-9 to TRBJ2-7; possibly TRBD2 for D (6 bases). The CDR3 extends over 14 amino acids. Germline CDR1 and CDR2: SEHNR and FQNEAQ (reference sequence). With 3 bases removed from V and 2 bases from J, the gap between germline ends came to 11 bases. Here the CDR3 DNA reads TGTGCCAGCAGCTTTCCGGGACTCACCTACGAGCAGTACTTC. This translates into CASSFPGLTYEQYF.

This clone has only a few counts. This chain uses TRBV18 with TRBJ1-2, with 12 bases matching TRBD1. Per germline, CDR1 KGHSH and CDR2 LQKENI. The CDR3 is 17 residues long. Trimming cost V 5 bases and J 4 bases; bases outside gene matches: 11. In DNA, the CDR3 is TGTGCCAGCTCATCAACCTCCGGGACAGGGGGCGGCTATGGCTACACCTTC. Protein sequence: CASSSTSGTGGGYGYTF.

This clone was observed a few times. V is TRBV11-2 and J is TRBJ1-2; D is undetermined. The CDR3 is made up of 14 amino acids. Trimming took off 5 bases at V and 8 bases at J, with 18 bases between the two ends. CDR1 and CDR2 (germline): SGHAT, FQNNGV. Here the CDR3 reads CASSLTPEGGGYTF. In DNA form, the CDR3 reads TGTGCCAGCAGCCTCACACCCGAAGGAGGGGGCTACACCTTC.

The rearrangement links TRBV11-2 to TRBJ2-3; 10 nucleotides align to TRBD1. V trimming: 4 bases; J trimming: 3 bases; junction bases outside the gene matches: 7. This CDR3 spans 16 amino acids. Germline lookup yields CDR1 SGHAT and CDR2 FQNNGV. Written as DNA, the CDR3 is TGTGCCAGCAGCTCGTTACGGACAGGGGGGACAGATACGCAGTATTTT. Protein product: CASSSLRTGGTDTQYF.

This clone showed up just a few times. This chain connects TRBV5-1 to TRBJ2-1; D not certain. The length of the CDR3 is 14 residues. Per the germline V gene, CDR1 is SGHRS and CDR2 is YFSETQ. Trimming took 0 bases from V and 8 from J, leaving 12 bases between them. This CDR3 reads CASSLGPGVDEQFF. In nucleotides, the CDR3 is TGCGCCAGCAGCTTGGGACCCGGAGTCGATGAGCAGTTCTTC.

V and J are TRBV9 and TRBJ2-5, with D possibly TRBD1 on 6 matching bases. Germline values: CDR1 SGDLS, CDR2 YYNGEE. V shed 4 bases and J shed 2 bases, with 12 bases lying between them. The CDR3 totals 14 residues. The CDR3 DNA follows: TGTGCCAGCAGCCTCGACAGGAGGCAAGAGACCCAGTACTTC. Encoded protein: CASSLDRRQETQYF. Drawing the rest from reference TRBV9 and TRBJ2-5, the complete variable domain is DSGVTQTPKHLITATGQRVTLRCSPRSGDLSVYWYQQSLDQGLQFLIQYYNGEERAKGNILERFSAQQFPDLHSELNLSSLELGDSALYFCASSLDRRQETQYFGPGTRLLVL.

Points on this clone: This likely comes from a read error, as the CDR3 has no conserved phenylalanine or tryptophan at its end. CDR3 DNA: TGTGCCACCAGCTTACGACTGTGGAACACTGAAGCTTTCGTT. The encoded protein is CATSLRLWNTEAFV. This chain links TRBV15 with TRBJ1-1; no firm D call. The CDR3 is 14 amino acids. Germline loops: CDR1 LNHNV, CDR2 YYDKDF (reference sequence). V shed 5 bases and J shed 1 base, with 11 bases lying between them.

This clone turned up a few times. The J gene is TRBJ2-5, the V gene TRBV27; 9 nucleotides match TRBD1. J lost 0 bases, V lost 5 bases, and 4 bases had no gene match. The germline CDR1 and CDR2 sequences are MNHEY and SMNVEV (reference sequence). The CDR3 covers 15 residues. CDR3 sequence (DNA): TGTGCCAGCAGTCCCAGGACAGGGGACCAAGAGACCCAGTACTTC. Translating gives CASSPRTGDQETQYF.

This clone was found a few times. The gene calls are TRBV2 and TRBJ1-2; the D is unclear. The V end was cut by 6 bases, the J end by 0 bases, with 11 bases between. The CDR3 sequence is 14 residues long. CDR1 and CDR2 from the germline V gene are SNHLY and FYNNEI. The CDR3 protein is CASSTETANYGYTF. The DNA of the CDR3 is TGTGCCAGCAGCACAGAAACAGCTAACTATGGCTACACCTTC.

This clone was recorded a few times. The V gene is TRBV29-1, the J gene TRBJ2-3, with 11 bases that match TRBD2. The V segment lost 4 bases and the J segment 0 bases; nucleotides outside the gene matches: 6. Germline assignment: CDR1 SQVTM and CDR2 ANQGSEA. This CDR3 is built from 16 residues. The CDR3 DNA reads as TGCAGCGTTGGGGTAGCGGGGGGGCCGAGCACAGATACGCAGTATTTT. Its translation: CSVGVAGGPSTDTQYF.

The J gene is TRBJ2-5, the V gene TRBV5-5; perhaps TRBD2 as D (5 bases). Germline CDR1 SGHKS, CDR2 YYEKEE (reference sequence). Trimming left V 1 base short and J 1 base short, with 8 bases between. There are 14 residues in the CDR3. CDR3 residues: CASSLPGGQETQYF. CDR3 bases: TGTGCCAGCAGCTTGCCAGGAGGCCAAGAGACCCAGTACTTC.

The chain couples TRBV9 to TRBJ2-7; D is perhaps TRBD2 (6 bases). V was clipped by 2 bases and J by 7 bases, with 13 bases between them. The CDR3 has 13 amino acids. Germline values: CDR1 SGDLS, CDR2 YYNGEE. CDR3 residues: CASSVGGHGEQYF. CDR3 nucleotide sequence: TGTGCCAGCAGCGTCGGGGGTCACGGGGAGCAGTACTTC.

In this sample, this clone turned up a few times. V gene TRBV14 combines with J gene TRBJ1-1, with 8 positions matching TRBD1. Trimming at V came to 0 bases and at J to 8 bases, leaving 5 bases not matched to a gene. Germline values: CDR1 SGHDN, CDR2 FVKESK. CDR3 size: 14 residues. Here the CDR3 DNA reads TGTGCCAGCAGCCAAGATTGGGACAGGCGGGAAGCTTTCTTT. Translation: CASSQDWDRREAFF.

This clone turned up a few times. The rearrangement uses TRBV19 and TRBJ1-2; perhaps TRBD1 as D (6 bases). V was shortened by 4 bases and J by 4 bases, with 19 bases between the two germline ends. The germline V gene has CDR1 LNHDA and CDR2 SQIVND (reference sequence). The CDR3 spans 16 residues. The DNA of the CDR3 is TGTGCCAGTAGTAGGGCGGACAGCCTAGGCCCCTATGGCTACACCTTC. It codes for CASSRADSLGPYGYTF.

This chain links TRBV27 with TRBJ2-1, with 7 bases lining up with TRBD2. CDR1 MNHEY and CDR2 SMNVEV come from the germline V gene (reference sequence). Trimming took 2 bases from V and 8 from J; bases not matched to a gene: 15. The CDR3 consists of 17 residues. This CDR3 reads CASSLARSSGFFDEQFF. The CDR3 bases are TGTGCCAGCAGTTTAGCACGTTCTAGCGGTTTTTTCGATGAGCAGTTCTTC.

This clone has just a few counts. The V gene is TRBV7-8, the J gene TRBJ2-7; the D gene is possibly TRBD1 (5 bases). The CDR3 spans 14 residues. Germline assignment: CDR1 SGHVS and CDR2 FQNEAQ. V was shortened by 5 bases and J by 6 bases, with 17 bases between the two germline ends. The CDR3 reads CASSLQGTPGEQYF. In DNA form, the CDR3 reads TGTGCCAGCAGCCTCCAGGGTACCCCGGGCGAGCAGTACTTC.

The rearrangement joins TRBV2 to TRBJ2-3; D uncertain. The CDR3 has 13 amino acids. Germline values: CDR1 SNHLY, CDR2 FYNNEI. Trimming removed 5 bases from V and 1 base from J, with 7 bases in between. Written as DNA, the CDR3 is TGTGCCAGCAGTCTTCCAGGCACAGATACGCAGTATTTT. This sequence encodes CASSLPGTDTQYF.

This clone showed up just a few times. The rearrangement joins TRBV5-1 to TRBJ2-5, with 12 bases lining up with TRBD1. CDR1 and CDR2 from the germline V gene are SGHRS and YFSETQ. V lost 4 bases to trimming and J lost 5 bases; unmatched junction nucleotides: 6. The CDR3 length is 15 residues. The CDR3 spells CASSTGTGGAETQYF. CDR3 DNA: TGCGCCAGCAGCACCGGGACAGGGGGCGCGGAGACCCAGTACTTC.

As regards this clone: The same CDR3 also results from other DNA sequences found in this sample. This chain links TRBV11-3 with TRBJ1-1; unclear D gene. The CDR3 has 14 amino acids. Trimming pared 0 bases from V and 2 bases from J, leaving 7 bases between. Germline lookup yields CDR1 SGHNT and CDR2 YENEEA. The CDR3 nucleotides read TGTGCCAGCAGCTTAGATCCAGTTAACACTGAAGCTTTCTTT. It encodes CASSLDPVNTEAFF.

This clone has a handful of counts. This chain links TRBV9 with TRBJ1-2; D not certain. Germline V gene data show CDR1 as SGDLS and CDR2 as YYNGEE. The CDR3 is 15 residues long. The germline V and J ends were trimmed by 2 bases and 7 bases, with 18 bases remaining between them. In nucleotides, the CDR3 is TGTGCCAGCAGCGTCGACCCCCTCGGGGTCAGTGGCTACACCTTC. Its translation is CASSVDPLGVSGYTF.

The rearrangement links TRBV5-1 to TRBJ2-3; D is possibly TRBD1 (6 bases). V lost 7 bases and J 3 bases, leaving 18 bases between the germline ends. Germline assignment: CDR1 SGHRS and CDR2 YFSETQ. The CDR3 sequence is 15 residues long. The CDR3 nucleotides are TGCGCCAGCGAAAAATCGGACAGAGCTACAGATACGCAGTATTTT. Translating it yields CASEKSDRATDTQYF.

The chain uses TRBV5-4 and TRBJ2-5, with D possibly matching TRBD2 (5 bases). Trimming removed 5 bases at V and 2 bases at J, with 13 bases between. This CDR3 has 14 amino acids. CDR1 and CDR2 from the germline V gene are SGHNT and YYREEE (reference sequence). CDR3 in amino acids: CASRRGLGQETQYF. CDR3 DNA: TGTGCCAGCAGACGAGGACTGGGTCAAGAGACCCAGTACTTC.

This clone occurred a few times. The gene calls are TRBV21-1 and TRBJ1-2; the D call TRBD1 from the table was never checked on the DNA. TRBV21-1 is marked as a pseudogene. This CDR3 comprises 15 residues. The CDR3 bases are TGTGCCAGCAGCAAGGGGCAGATTAACAACTATGGCTACACCTTC. Its protein is CASSKGQINNYGYTF.

This clone was counted between two and nine times. Distinct nucleotide sequences in the sample also encode this CDR3. The rearrangement joins TRBV2 to TRBJ1-4; TRBD1 matches 10 bases. Germline V gene sequence: CDR1 SNHLY, CDR2 FYNNEI. The V segment lost 5 bases and the J segment 8 bases; nucleotides outside the gene matches: 5. The CDR3 covers 14 residues. The CDR3 sequence: CASSLDRGGEKLFF. The DNA for the CDR3 is TGTGCCAGCAGTCTGGACAGGGGGGGAGAAAAACTGTTTTTT.

This clone was observed a few times. The chain couples TRBV6-5 to TRBJ1-3, with 7 bases aligning to TRBD1. This CDR3 has 16 amino acids. In germline, CDR1 is MNHEY, CDR2 SVGAGI. V lost 4 bases to trimming and J lost 0 bases; unmatched junction nucleotides: 6. The CDR3 loop reads CASSWGQPSSGNTIYF. CDR3 DNA: TGTGCCAGCAGTTGGGGACAGCCGAGCTCTGGAAACACCATATATTTT.

This clone was detected a few times. The chain has TRBV27 and TRBJ1-3; 7 nucleotides agree with TRBD1. From germline, CDR1 is MNHEY and CDR2 SMNVEV (reference sequence). The CDR3 loop spans 15 amino acids. V lost 4 bases, J lost 2 bases, and 5 bases stayed unmatched. The CDR3 is CASSYTGAPGNTIYF. CDR3 coding DNA: TGTGCCAGCAGTTACACAGGGGCCCCTGGAAACACCATATATTTT.